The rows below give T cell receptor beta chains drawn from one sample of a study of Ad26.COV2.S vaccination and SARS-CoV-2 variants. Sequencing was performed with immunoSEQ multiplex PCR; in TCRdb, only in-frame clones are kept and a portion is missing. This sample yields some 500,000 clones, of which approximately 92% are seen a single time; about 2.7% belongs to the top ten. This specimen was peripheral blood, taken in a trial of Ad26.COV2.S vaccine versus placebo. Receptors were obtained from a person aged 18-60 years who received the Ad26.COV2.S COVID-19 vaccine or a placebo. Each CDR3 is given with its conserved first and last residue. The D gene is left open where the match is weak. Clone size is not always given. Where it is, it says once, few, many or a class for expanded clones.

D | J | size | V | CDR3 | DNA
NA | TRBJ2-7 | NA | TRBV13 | CASSSEMANEQYF | TGTGCCAGCAGCTCTGAAATGGCCAACGAGCAGTACTTC
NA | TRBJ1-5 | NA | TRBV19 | CASSIWPGNQPQHF | TGTGCCAGTAGTATCTGGCCAGGGAATCAGCCCCAGCATTTT
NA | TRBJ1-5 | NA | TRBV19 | CASSIIRGNQPQHF | TGTGCCAGTAGTATTATCAGGGGCAATCAGCCCCAGCATTTT
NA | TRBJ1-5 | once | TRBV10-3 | CAIGERGGNQPQHF | TGTGCCATCGGGGAACGGGGGGGGAATCAGCCCCAGCATTTT
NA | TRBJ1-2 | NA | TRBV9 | CASSGGFYGYTF | TGTGCCAGCAGCGGGGGTTTCTATGGCTACACCTTC
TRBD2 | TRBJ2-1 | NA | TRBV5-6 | CASSGGSGGVNEQFF | TGTGCCAGCAGCGGAGGTAGCGGGGGGGTTAATGAGCAGTTCTTC
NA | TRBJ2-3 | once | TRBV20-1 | CSASKVPTGDTQYF | TGCAGTGCTAGTAAAGTCCCTACCGGGGATACGCAGTATTTT
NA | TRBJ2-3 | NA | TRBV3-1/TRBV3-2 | CASSRRVAVLSTDTQYF | TGTGCCAGCAGCCGAAGGGTAGCGGTACTTAGCACAGATACGCAGTATTTT
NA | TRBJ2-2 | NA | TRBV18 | CASSRGLLTGELFF | TGTGCCAGCTCACGTGGGCTACTTACCGGGGAGCTGTTTTTT
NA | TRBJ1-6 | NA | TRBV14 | CASSPPGTYNSPLHF | TGTGCCAGCAGCCCACCGGGAACTTATAATTCACCCCTCCACTTT
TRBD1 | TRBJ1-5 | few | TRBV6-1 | CASSKDATGPSQPQHF | TGTGCCAGCAGTAAAGATGCGACAGGGCCTTCTCAGCCCCAGCATTTT
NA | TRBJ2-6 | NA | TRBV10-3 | CAISRTGTSGANVLTF | TGTGCCATCAGCAGAACAGGGACCTCTGGGGCCAACGTCCTGACTTTC
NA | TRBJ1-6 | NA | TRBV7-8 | CASSSSGESSYNSPLHF | TGTGCCAGCAGCTCCTCAGGGGAGAGCTCCTATAATTCACCCCTCCACTTT
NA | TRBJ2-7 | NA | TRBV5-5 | CASSLAGRRGYEQYF | TGTGCCAGCAGCTTGGCCGGGCGAAGGGGCTACGAGCAGTACTTC
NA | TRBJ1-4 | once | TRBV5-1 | CASSLGASPGAGEKLFF | TGCGCCAGCAGCTTGGGGGCCTCCCCGGGGGCCGGTGAAAAACTGTTTTTT
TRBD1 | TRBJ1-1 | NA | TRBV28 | CASTKQGRNTEAFF | TGTGCCAGCACCAAACAGGGGAGGAACACTGAAGCTTTCTTT
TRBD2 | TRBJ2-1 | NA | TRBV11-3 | CASSLQREGPVF | TGTGCCAGCAGCTTACAGCGGGAGGGTCCAGTCTTC
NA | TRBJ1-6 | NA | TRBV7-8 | CASSLKLNSPLHF | TGTGCCAGCAGCTTAAAGCTCAATTCACCCCTCCACTTT
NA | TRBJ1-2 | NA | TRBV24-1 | CATSRGAPGDGYTF | TGTGCCACCAGCCGGGGGGCCCCGGGAGATGGCTACACCTTC
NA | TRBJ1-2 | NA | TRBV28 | CASSWGSGTLGYTF | TGTGCCAGCAGTTGGGGTTCAGGGACGCTTGGCTACACCTTC
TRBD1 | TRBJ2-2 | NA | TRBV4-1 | CAISWDRGTGELFF | TGCGCCATCTCATGGGACAGGGGAACCGGGGAGCTGTTTTTT
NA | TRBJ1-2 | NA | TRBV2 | CASVESGFGGYTF | TGTGCCAGCGTTGAGTCAGGGTTCGGGGGCTACACCTTC
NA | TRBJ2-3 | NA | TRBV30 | CAWSLQGRDTQYF | TGTGCCTGGAGTCTACAGGGTCGGGATACGCAGTATTTT
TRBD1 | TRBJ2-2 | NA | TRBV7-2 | CASSLQQGSTGELFF | TGTGCCAGCAGCTTACAACAGGGGAGCACCGGGGAGCTGTTTTTT
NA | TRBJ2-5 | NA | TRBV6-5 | CASSYGDIPSPETQYF | TGTGCCAGCAGTTACGGGGATATACCATCTCCGGAGACCCAGTACTTC
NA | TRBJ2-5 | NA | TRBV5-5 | CASSLGRGLETQYF | TGTGCCAGCAGCTTAGGCAGGGGCCTGGAGACCCAGTACTTC
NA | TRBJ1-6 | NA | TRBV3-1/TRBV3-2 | CASSQGYNSPLHF | TGTGCCAGCAGCCAAGGGTATAATTCACCCCTCCACTTT
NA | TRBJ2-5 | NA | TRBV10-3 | CATAGTPPTQETQYF | TGTGCCACCGCAGGGACACCCCCTACCCAAGAGACCCAGTACTTC
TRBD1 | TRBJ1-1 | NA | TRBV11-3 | CASGPPPGQGSSPGTEAFF | TGTGCCAGCGGACCTCCCCCGGGACAGGGGTCTTCCCCGGGGACTGAAGCTTTCTTT
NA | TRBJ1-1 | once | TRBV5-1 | CASSSGQRAPALNTEAFF | TGCGCCAGCAGCTCAGGGCAGAGGGCCCCGGCCTTGAACACTGAAGCTTTCTTT
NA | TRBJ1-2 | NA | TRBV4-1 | CASSQDPFGRELGASGYTF | TGCGCCAGCAGCCAAGATCCCTTCGGACGGGAGCTTGGGGCCTCTGGCTACACCTTC
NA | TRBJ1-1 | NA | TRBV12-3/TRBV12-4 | CASSFQTGKAFF | TGTGCCAGCAGTTTCCAAACAGGCAAAGCTTTCTTT
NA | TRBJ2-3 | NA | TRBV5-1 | CASSLVGEADTQYF | TGCGCCAGCAGCTTAGTTGGGGAAGCAGATACGCAGTATTTT
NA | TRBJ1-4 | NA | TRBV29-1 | CSVRVEGEEKLFF | TGCAGCGTTCGCGTGGAGGGGGAAGAAAAACTGTTTTTT
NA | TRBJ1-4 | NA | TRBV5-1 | CASSPLGGREKLFF | TGCGCCAGCAGCCCTCTTGGGGGGCGTGAAAAACTGTTTTTT
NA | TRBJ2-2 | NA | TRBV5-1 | CASSSWAGAMNTGELFF | TGCGCCAGCAGCTCCTGGGCAGGGGCAATGAACACCGGGGAGCTGTTTTTT
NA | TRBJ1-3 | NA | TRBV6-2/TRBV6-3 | CASSDTTRRAFTGGNTIYF | TGTGCCAGCAGTGACACTACGCGGAGGGCATTTACGGGTGGAAACACCATATATTTT
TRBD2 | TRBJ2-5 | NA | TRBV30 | CAWSRGYHGVTLWGLVGQETQYF | TGTGCCTGGAGCAGGGGATATCATGGTGTAACATTGTGGGGACTAGTTGGCCAAGAGACCCAGTACTTC
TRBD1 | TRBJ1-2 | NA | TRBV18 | CASSPSGQGGYTF | TGTGCCAGCTCACCATCGGGACAGGGAGGCTACACCTTC
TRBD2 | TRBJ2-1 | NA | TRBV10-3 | CAISLGASGSPTNEQFF | TGTGCCATCTCCTTGGGGGCTAGCGGGAGCCCTACGAATGAGCAGTTCTTC
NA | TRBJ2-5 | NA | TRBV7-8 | CASSTDDRSQETQYF | TGTGCCAGCAGCACAGATGACAGGTCCCAAGAGACCCAGTACTTC
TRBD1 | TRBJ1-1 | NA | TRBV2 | CASSYQGGNTEAFF | TGTGCCAGCAGTTACCAGGGGGGGAACACTGAAGCTTTCTTT
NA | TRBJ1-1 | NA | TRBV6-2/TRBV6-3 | CASSSYGTFEAFF | TGTGCCAGCAGCTCCTACGGGACCTTTGAAGCTTTCTTT
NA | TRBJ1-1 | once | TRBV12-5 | CASGLVRLGGKSTEAFF | TGTGCTAGTGGTTTGGTAAGATTGGGGGGCAAGAGCACTGAAGCTTTCTTT
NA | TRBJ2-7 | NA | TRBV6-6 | CASSYSHEPVGYF | TGTGCCAGCAGTTACTCGCACGAGCCAGTCGGGTACTTC
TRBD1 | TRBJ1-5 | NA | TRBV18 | CASSPTRDSSNQPQHF | TGTGCCAGCTCACCAACCCGGGACAGTAGCAATCAGCCCCAGCATTTT
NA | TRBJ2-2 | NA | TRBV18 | CASSPRTGDTGELFF | TGTGCCAGCTCACCACGGACGGGAGACACCGGGGAGCTGTTTTTT
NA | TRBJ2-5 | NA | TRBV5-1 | CASSAGLGPQETQYF | TGCGCCAGCAGCGCGGGATTAGGGCCGCAGGAGACCCAGTACTTC
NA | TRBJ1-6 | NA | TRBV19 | CASSTENSYNSPLHF | TGTGCCAGTAGTACAGAAAACTCCTATAATTCACCCCTCCACTTT
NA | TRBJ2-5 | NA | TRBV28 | CASSPPLGLGGETQYF | TGTGCCAGCAGTCCACCTTTGGGCCTAGGTGGGGAGACCCAGTACTTC
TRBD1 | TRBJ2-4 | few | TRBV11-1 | CASSTLKGQPIQYF | TGTGCCAGCAGCACCCTAAAGGGACAGCCTATTCAGTACTTC
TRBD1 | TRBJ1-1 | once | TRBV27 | CASSLSQGAYTEAFF | TGTGCCAGCAGTTTAAGTCAGGGGGCGTACACTGAAGCTTTCTTT